Below are 8 T cell receptor beta chains sequenced from a single sample in a study of shared clonotypes between healthy human individuals. Method: immunoSEQ multiplex PCR; TCRdb's copy keeps in-frame clones and lacks some. Seen here are a few hundred thousand clones, roughly 80% observed once, and the top ten hold around 12%. The sequenced sample was PBMCs. The receptors were gathered from a woman in her forties in good health. Some clones in this sample may be carry-over from other donors' samples.

This rearrangement joins TRBV7-9 to TRBJ2-3; TRBD2 might be the D (5 bases). Germline loops: CDR1 SEHNR, CDR2 FQNEAQ (reference sequence). Trimming left V 1 base short and J 4 bases short, with 15 bases between. The CDR3 has 16 residues. The CDR3 loop reads CASSLESLGISDTQYF. The DNA of the CDR3 is TGTGCCAGCAGCTTAGAATCTCTCGGGATCTCAGATACGCAGTATTTT.

On this clone itself: A far larger clone is just one base off, so this is likely a read error. The chain carries TRBV11-2 and TRBJ2-7, with 11 bases aligning to TRBD2. V was pared by 5 bases and J by 0 bases, with 3 bases of the junction left unmatched. Germline V gene data show CDR1 as SGHAT and CDR2 as FQNNGV. The CDR3 runs 15 residues. CDR3 DNA: TGTGCCAGCAGCCTCACTAGCGGGAGCTCCTACGAGCAGTACTTC. The encoded protein is CASSLTSGSSYEQYF.

The chain links TRBV19 to TRBJ1-3; the D is unclear. This CDR3 comprises 14 residues. V lost 7 bases and J 2 bases, leaving 12 bases between the germline ends. Germline V gene sequence: CDR1 LNHDA, CDR2 SQIVND (reference sequence). The CDR3 region has the DNA TGTGCCAGTATGAACCCCGGCCCTGGAAACACCATATATTTT. It translates to CASMNPGPGNTIYF.

The genes are TRBV9 and TRBJ1-1; no clear D. The V and J ends lost 3 bases and 4 bases respectively, with 13 bases between them. The CDR3 spans 14 residues. From germline, CDR1 is SGDLS and CDR2 YYNGEE. The CDR3 spells CASSAPAAGTEAFF. The DNA for the CDR3 is TGTGCCAGCAGCGCCCCTGCCGCGGGCACTGAAGCTTTCTTT. Based on the CDR3 plus reference TRBV9 and TRBJ1-1, the full variable domain is DSGVTQTPKHLITATGQRVTLRCSPRSGDLSVYWYQQSLDQGLQFLIQYYNGEERAKGNILERFSAQQFPDLHSELNLSSLELGDSALYFCASSAPAAGTEAFFGQGTRLTVV.

The gene calls are TRBV11-2 and TRBJ1-2; D gene uncertain. V was shortened by 1 base and J by 4 bases, with 4 bases between the two germline ends. Germline V gives CDR1 SGHAT, CDR2 FQNNGV. This CDR3 comprises 12 residues. CDR3 region: CASSLGAYGYTF. The CDR3 DNA follows: TGTGCCAGCAGCTTAGGGGCCTATGGCTACACCTTC.

The chain carries TRBV6-1 and TRBJ1-1; D gene unclear. Trimming removed 2 bases at V and 0 bases at J, with 10 bases between. In germline, CDR1 is MNHNS, CDR2 SASEGT. The CDR3 runs 15 residues. CDR3 sequence (DNA): TGTGCCAGCAGTGAATCCGTCTTTATGAACACTGAAGCTTTCTTT. Protein product: CASSESVFMNTEAFF.

Turning to this clone: A much larger clone differs from this one at a single base, so this may be a read error. The J gene is TRBJ1-1, the V gene TRBV18; D ambiguous. Germline CDR1 reads KGHSH; CDR2 reads LQKENI. The CDR3 has 18 amino acids. The CDR3 nucleotides read TGTGCCAACTCACCACCTCTAATCCTTACTACCTACCCCACTGAAGCTTTCTTT. It codes for CANSPPLILTTYPTEAFF.

This chain joins TRBV5-4 and TRBJ2-5; the D gene is possibly TRBD1 (5 bases). This CDR3 has 16 amino acids. Trimming shortened V by 2 bases and J by 1 base, and 15 bases separated the two germline ends. CDR1 and CDR2 (germline): SGHNT, YYREEE (reference sequence). For the CDR3, the DNA is TGTGCCAGCAGCTTAGGGGTGACTCTCTCCCAAGAGACCCAGTACTTC. As protein: CASSLGVTLSQETQYF. Full variable domain (remainder filled in from reference TRBV5-4 and TRBJ2-5): ETGVTQSPTHLIKTRGQQVTLRCSSQSGHNTVSWYQQALGQGPQFIFQYYREEENGRGNFPPRFSGLQFPNYSSELNVNALELDDSALYLCASSLGVTLSQETQYFGPGTRLLVL.